These 19 T cell receptor beta chains originate from one sample sequenced in a study of blood T cell repertoires in COVID-19. Repertoires were generated with immunoSEQ multiplex PCR, while TCRdb's copy carries only in-frame clones and drops some. The sample has tens of thousands of clones, approximately 91% seen once. What was sequenced was peripheral blood. The receptors here all came from a woman of 80 years or more with acute or convalescent COVID-19.

The chain uses TRBV5-1 and TRBJ1-1; D is possibly TRBD1 (6 bases). The germline CDR1 and CDR2 sequences are SGHRS and YFSETQ. Trimming took off 4 bases at V and 1 base at J, with 11 bases between the two ends. This CDR3 has 14 amino acids. CDR3: CASSNGQSNTEAFF. The CDR3 coding sequence is TGCGCCAGCAGCAACGGACAGTCGAACACTGAAGCTTTCTTT.

The chain joins TRBV4-1 to TRBJ1-2; 7 bases are a match to TRBD1. Germline lookup yields CDR1 MGHRA and CDR2 YSYEKL. CDR3 size: 14 residues. V was pared by 4 bases and J by 2 bases, with 4 bases of the junction left unmatched. The CDR3 sequence: CASSRDSLNYGYTF. CDR3 bases: TGCGCCAGCAGCCGGGACAGCCTCAACTATGGCTACACCTTC.

The gene calls are TRBV18 and TRBJ2-5, with D tentatively TRBD1 (5 bases). The V end was cut by 3 bases, the J end by 0 bases, with 14 bases between. CDR1 and CDR2 (germline): KGHSH, LQKENI. The CDR3 loop spans 16 amino acids. CDR3: CASSPRQSTYQETQYF. CDR3 bases: TGTGCCAGCTCACCCAGACAGTCTACGTACCAAGAGACCCAGTACTTC.

The gene calls are TRBV7-6 and TRBJ2-3, with a weak D call TRBD2 (5 bases). Trimming shortened V by 1 base and J by 6 bases, and 11 bases separated the two germline ends. Germline V lookup: CDR1 SGHVS, CDR2 FNYEAQ. The CDR3 has 14 residues. The CDR3 spells CASSLVVGVDTQYF. CDR3 sequence (DNA): TGTGCCAGCAGCTTAGTAGTGGGAGTGGATACGCAGTATTTT.

The V call is TRBV19, the J call TRBJ2-7, with D perhaps TRBD1 (5 bases). The germline V gene encodes CDR1 LNHDA and CDR2 SQIVND (reference sequence). Trimming removed 1 base at V and 0 bases at J, with 7 bases between. This CDR3 spans 14 amino acids. The CDR3 nucleotides are TGTGCCAGTAGTATAGGGGGCAGCTCCTACGAGCAGTACTTC. It encodes CASSIGGSSYEQYF.

The chain couples TRBV19 to TRBJ1-6; possible D gene TRBD1, 5 bases. Germline-derived CDR1 and CDR2 are LNHDA and SQIVND (reference sequence). CDR3 size: 15 residues. The V end lost 5 bases, the J end lost 0 bases, and 8 bases lay between the germline ends. The CDR3 bases are TGTGCCAGTAGTTTTAGGGGCTCCTATAATTCACCCCTCCACTTT. Its protein product is CASSFRGSYNSPLHF.

This clone showed up just once. The gene calls are TRBV28 and TRBJ2-7; 9 nucleotides agree with TRBD1. V shed 6 bases, J shed 3 bases, and the junction held 3 bases outside the gene matches. From germline, CDR1 is MDHEN and CDR2 SYDVKM. CDR3 length: 13 residues. Written as DNA, the CDR3 is TGTGCCAGCAGGGGGACAGGGAACTACGAGCAGTACTTC. The encoded protein is CASRGTGNYEQYF.

In this sample, this clone turned up once. The chain employs TRBV3-1 (or the pseudogene TRBV3-2) and TRBJ1-1; 7 nucleotides match TRBD1. Germline CDR1 LGHDT, CDR2 YNNKEL (reference sequence). The J segment lost 1 base and the V segment lost 4 bases, leaving 0 bases of the junction unmatched. The CDR3 has 13 amino acids. As DNA, the CDR3 is TGTGCCAGCAGCCGGACAGGGAACACTGAAGCTTTCTTT. Amino acid sequence: CASSRTGNTEAFF.

The chain is built from TRBV12-3 or TRBV12-4 and TRBJ1-5, with a weak D call TRBD1 (5 bases). V dropped 3 bases and J dropped 7 bases, with 10 bases sitting between them. The CDR3 is 13 amino acids. As DNA, the CDR3 is TGTGCCAGCAGTTTGGGGCAGGGACAGCCCCAGCATTTT. This encodes CASSLGQGQPQHF.

This chain connects TRBV2 to TRBJ1-2; 8 bases are shared with TRBD1. Germline assignment: CDR1 SNHLY and CDR2 FYNNEI. V trimming: 6 bases; J trimming: 6 bases; junction bases outside the gene matches: 3. The CDR3 runs 12 residues. The CDR3 DNA follows: TGTGCCAGCAGCTACAGGGGGGATGGCTACACCTTC. It translates to CASSYRGDGYTF.

This clone was counted a single time. The chain carries TRBV25-1 and TRBJ1-3; maybe TRBD1 (5 bases). The CDR3 runs 17 residues. CDR1 is MGHDK, CDR2 SYGVNS, per germline. Trimming took off 3 bases at V and 2 bases at J, with 17 bases between the two ends. The CDR3 protein is CASSEGEGGIAGNTIYF. The DNA for the CDR3 is TGTGCCAGCAGTGAGGGGGAAGGAGGGATCGCTGGAAACACCATATATTTT.

The chain uses TRBV4-3 and TRBJ2-3, with D possibly being TRBD2 (7 bases). Germline-derived CDR1 and CDR2 are LGHNA and YSLEER. Trimming removed 0 bases at V and 4 bases at J, with 11 bases between. The CDR3 length is 15 residues. The CDR3 is CASSQEGRGPDTQYF. In nucleotides, the CDR3 is TGCGCCAGCAGCCAAGAGGGGCGGGGGCCAGATACGCAGTATTTT.

This rearrangement joins TRBV7-9 to TRBJ1-1; no clear D gene. Germline values: CDR1 SEHNR, CDR2 FQNEAQ (reference sequence). CDR3 size: 14 residues. Trimming left V 5 bases short and J 1 base short, with 11 bases between. The CDR3 loop reads CASSPWRENTEAFF. The CDR3 region has the DNA TGTGCCAGCAGCCCCTGGCGGGAGAACACTGAAGCTTTCTTT. Variable domain in full (rest from reference TRBV7-9 and TRBJ1-1): DTGVSQNPRHKITKRGQNVTFRCDPISEHNRLYWYRQTLGQGPEFLTYFQNEAQLEKSRLLSDRFSAERPKGSFSTLEIQRTEQGDSAMYLCASSPWRENTEAFFGQGTRLTVV.

The chain recombines TRBV5-1 with TRBJ2-3; 9 bases align to TRBD2. Germline CDR1 and CDR2: SGHRS and YFSETQ. After removal of 6 bases from V and 2 bases from J, the junction contained 10 bases not matched to a gene. This CDR3 spans 16 amino acids. As DNA, the CDR3 is TGCGCCAGCAAAACGGTAGCGGGGGCCCCCACAGATACGCAGTATTTT. This codes for CASKTVAGAPTDTQYF.

The rearrangement links TRBV5-1 to TRBJ1-2; 8 bases are shared with TRBD1. Germline loops: CDR1 SGHRS, CDR2 YFSETQ. Germline trimming cut 3 bases from V and 6 bases from J; bases unmatched to any gene: 7. CDR3 length: 14 residues. This CDR3 is CASSWLTGEDGYTF. The CDR3 nucleotides are TGCGCCAGCAGCTGGTTGACAGGGGAAGATGGCTACACCTTC. Based on the CDR3 plus reference TRBV5-1 and TRBJ1-2, the full variable domain is KAGVTQTPRYLIKTRGQQVTLSCSPISGHRSVSWYQQTPGQGLQFLFEYFSETQRNKGNFPGRFSGRQFSNSRSEMNVSTLELGDSALYLCASSWLTGEDGYTFGSGTRLTVV.

The V and J genes are TRBV7-2 and TRBJ1-3; D may be TRBD1 (6 bases). Germline V CDR1 and CDR2: SGHTA, FQGNSA. CDR3 length equals 16 residues. V lost 3 bases and J lost 0, with 12 bases in between. This chain's CDR3 is CASSLFQGHSGNTIYF. The CDR3 nucleotides read TGTGCCAGCAGCTTGTTTCAGGGGCACTCTGGAAACACCATATATTTT.

The V and J genes are TRBV5-1 and TRBJ2-5; 14 positions agree with TRBD2. Germline V gives CDR1 SGHRS, CDR2 YFSETQ. The CDR3 is 15 amino acids. Unmatched junction bases numbered 0, after V lost 4 bases and J lost 1 base. The CDR3 DNA is TGCGCCAGCAGCGGACTAGCGGGGGGCCAAGAGACCCAGTACTTC. This encodes CASSGLAGGQETQYF.

The V and J genes are TRBV7-6 and TRBJ2-5; 11 positions agree with TRBD2. The junction had 9 bases not matched to a gene; V was cut back by 5 bases and J by 4 bases. Looked up from germline, CDR1 is SGHVS and CDR2 is FNYEAQ. The CDR3 is 16 amino acids. The CDR3 loop reads CASSRRLAGPSETQYF. DNA for the CDR3: TGTGCCAGCAGCCGTAGACTAGCGGGGCCGTCAGAGACCCAGTACTTC.

V gene TRBV2 combines with J gene TRBJ2-3; D perhaps matches TRBD2 (7 bases). The CDR3 length is 13 residues. Between the trimmed V and J ends, which lost 8 bases and 1 base, there was a span of 10 bases. CDR1 is SNHLY, CDR2 FYNNEI, per germline. CDR3: CASGGGGTDTQYF. In DNA form, the CDR3 reads TGTGCCAGCGGAGGGGGGGGCACAGATACGCAGTATTTT.